The sequence of this T cell receptor beta chain was determined in a study of blood T cell repertoires in COVID-19. Study background: Italy, Spain and the United States were the sources of the convalescent and acute COVID-19 samples. T cells, B-cell-depleted T cells, or PBMCs supplied cDNA or gDNA.

Looked up from germline, CDR1 is SGHTA and CDR2 is FQGNSA. The CDR3 spans 16 residues. V lost 1 base to trimming and J lost 3 bases, with 15 bases between them. Under the authors' procedure: Nucleated cell number was recorded as an estimate derived from reference gene primer amplification. Assay: immunoSEQ multiplex PCR; the TCRdb copy retains only in-frame clones and omits some. V and J calls and clone size are copied from that table; D and trimming were computed from the DNA. The sample includes about 220,000 clones, about four fifths of them seen just once. The J gene is TRBJ1-1, the V gene TRBV7-2, with a tentative D call TRBD1 (5 bases). The TCR originated in a woman in her 40s with active or convalescent COVID-19. Sequenced input: peripheral blood. The CDR3 coding sequence is TGTGCCAGCAGCTTAGGACAGTTCTGGGTGGACACTGAAGCTTTCTTT. Its protein product is CASSLGQFWVDTEAFF.